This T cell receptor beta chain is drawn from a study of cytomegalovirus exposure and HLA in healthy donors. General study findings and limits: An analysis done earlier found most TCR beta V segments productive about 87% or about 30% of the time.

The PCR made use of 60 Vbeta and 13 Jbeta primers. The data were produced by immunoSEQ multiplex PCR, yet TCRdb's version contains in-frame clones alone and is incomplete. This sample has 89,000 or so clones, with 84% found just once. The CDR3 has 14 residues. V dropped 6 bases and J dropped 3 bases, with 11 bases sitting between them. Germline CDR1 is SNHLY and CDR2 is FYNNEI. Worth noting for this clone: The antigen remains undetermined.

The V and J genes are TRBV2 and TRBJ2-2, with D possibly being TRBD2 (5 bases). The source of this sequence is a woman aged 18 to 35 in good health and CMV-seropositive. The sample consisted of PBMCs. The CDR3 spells CASSPDYYTGELFF. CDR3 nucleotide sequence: TGTGCCAGCAGCCCCGACTACTACACCGGGGAGCTGTTTTTT.